This T cell receptor beta chain was captured in a study of T cell repertoires in cytomegalovirus infection. As for the study in general: A matching HLA type, together with CMV infection, was signaled by public TCR beta signatures. Study-level results: Dominant in the ex vivo response were TCR beta clonotypes restricted by HLA-C and specific for CMV.

The V and J ends lost 7 bases and 3 bases, in that order; junction bases with no gene match: 9. CDR1 is MDHEN, CDR2 SYDVKM, per germline. The CDR3 is made up of 15 amino acids. About this clonotype itself: Antigen: not known.

TCRdb ran MiXCR on the reads and lists one entry per CDR3 protein. This sample has roughly 150,000 distinct CDR3 sequences, with about 20% found just once. The sequence was obtained from a human donor in good health (CMV status not recorded). Some clones in this sample may be carry-over from other donors' samples. The input for sequencing was CD8+ T cells from cultured PBMCs, taken from culture after CMV antigen stimulation. The V and J genes are TRBV28 and TRBJ1-5, with TRBD1 matching over 7 bases. This CDR3 reads CASTRTGWTNQPQHF. DNA for the CDR3: TGTGCCAGCACCCGGACAGGTTGGACCAATCAGCCCCAGCATTTT.